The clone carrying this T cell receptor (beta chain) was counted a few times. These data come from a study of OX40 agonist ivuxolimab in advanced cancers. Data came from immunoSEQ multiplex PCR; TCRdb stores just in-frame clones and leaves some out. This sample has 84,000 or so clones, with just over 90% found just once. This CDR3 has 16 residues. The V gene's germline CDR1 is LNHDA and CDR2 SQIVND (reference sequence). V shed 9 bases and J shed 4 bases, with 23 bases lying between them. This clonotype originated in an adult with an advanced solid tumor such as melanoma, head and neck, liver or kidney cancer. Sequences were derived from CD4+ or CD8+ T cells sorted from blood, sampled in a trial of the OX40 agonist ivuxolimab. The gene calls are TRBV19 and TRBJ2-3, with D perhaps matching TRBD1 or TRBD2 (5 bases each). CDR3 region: CASKTTGTRQADTQYF. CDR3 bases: TGTGCCAGCAAAACTACCGGGACCCGCCAAGCAGATACGCAGTATTTT.